Here is one T cell receptor (beta chain) with its context. The antigen remains undetermined. Trimming stripped 6 bases from V and 2 bases from J, with 17 bases between. This CDR3 contains 16 residues. Germline V gives CDR1 SNHLY, CDR2 FYNNEI. Donors had no recently reported acute infections or vaccinations and were HIV-negative. This sample was included in a study of shared clonotypes between healthy human individuals. Overall study: Plates per donor: three CD4 naive, three CD4 memory, two CD8 naive, one CD8 memory. Study-level points and caveats: Clonotypes shared by all four donors outscored non-shared clonotypes in generation probability. A small donor pool kept down the genetic and exposure-history diversity that was represented.

This table comes from immunoSEQ multiplex PCR, and its TCRdb copy is limited to in-frame clones, with some not included. The sample holds some 2,500,000 clones, less than 95% seen once. The clonotype comes from a man between 18 and 29 years old in good health. Some clones in this sample may be carry-over from other donors' samples. Material: naive CD4+ T cells from PBMCs. Subset defined: CD45RA+ positively selected. The rearrangement links TRBV2 to TRBJ2-1, with D unclear. The CDR3 loop reads CASSGTVRNTYNEQFF. The CDR3 nucleotides are TGTGCCAGCAGCGGTACGGTCCGGAACACCTACAATGAGCAGTTCTTC.